Below, 8 T cell receptor beta chains from the same sample are listed, as sequenced in a study of cytomegalovirus exposure and HLA in healthy donors. The PCR used 60 Vbeta and 13 Jbeta primers. Profiling relied on immunoSEQ multiplex PCR, and the TCRdb table lists in-frame clones only, not all of them. The table lists around 120,000 clones, approximately 80% of them singletons. The material sequenced was PBMCs. The source is a man aged 18-30 years in good health and CMV-seronegative.

V gene TRBV2 combines with J gene TRBJ2-3; 13 bases are a match to TRBD2. The germline gives CDR1 SNHLY, CDR2 FYNNEI. This CDR3 has 15 residues. V lost 7 bases to trimming and J lost 7 bases; unmatched junction nucleotides: 8. In DNA form, the CDR3 reads TGTGCCAGCACCTCGGGGACTAGCGGGGCGAATACGCAGTATTTT. Amino acid sequence: CASTSGTSGANTQYF.

Details on this clone: The junction and the germline gene differ at one end; a read error may be behind it. This chain joins TRBV19 and TRBJ2-4, with D perhaps TRBD2 (5 bases). Germline V gene sequence: CDR1 LNHDA, CDR2 SQIVND (reference sequence). The CDR3 length is 12 residues. CDR3 in DNA: TGTGCCAGTAGTAGTCCGATGAGGGTCTGGGACTTC. Its protein is CASSSPMRVWDF.

This chain joins TRBV2 and TRBJ1-1, with 11 nucleotides matching TRBD1. The germline CDR1 and CDR2 sequences are SNHLY and FYNNEI. Trimming cost V 7 bases and J 4 bases; bases outside gene matches: 5. This CDR3 spans 14 amino acids. The CDR3, as DNA: TGTGCCAGCACCGGACAGGGGGCGAGCACTGAAGCTTTCTTT. Translating gives CASTGQGASTEAFF.

The chain uses TRBV13 and TRBJ2-4; D might be TRBD2 (5 bases). The CDR3 is 16 residues long. The V gene's germline CDR1 is PRHDT and CDR2 FYEKMQ (reference sequence). V was trimmed by 4 bases and J by 0 bases, leaving 13 bases between them. CDR3 coding DNA: TGTGCCAGCAGCTCTATACTAGGCAAAGCCAAAAACATTCAGTACTTC. Residues: CASSSILGKAKNIQYF.

On this clone itself: The junction and the germline gene differ at one end; a read error may be behind it. Other DNA sequences in this sample translate to the same CDR3. The chain links TRBV7-9 to TRBJ1-1; TRBD1 might be the D (5 bases). The CDR3 length is 15 residues. Looked up from germline, CDR1 is SEHNR and CDR2 is FQNEAQ (reference sequence). The CDR3 region is CASSLDLTANTEAFF. In DNA, the CDR3 is TGTGCCAGCAGCTTAGATTTGACAGCGAACACTGAGGCTTTCTTT.

This rearrangement joins TRBV7-9 to TRBJ2-6, with D unclear. The CDR3 consists of 13 residues. The V gene's germline CDR1 is SEHNR and CDR2 FQNEAQ (reference sequence). V lost 5 bases and J lost 4, with 6 bases in between. The CDR3 nucleotides read TGTGCCAGCAGCCAAGCCGGGGCCAACGTCCTGACTTTC. Encoded protein: CASSQAGANVLTF.

J is TRBJ2-7 and V is TRBV25-1, with no clear D. CDR3 size: 14 residues. Germline values: CDR1 MGHDK, CDR2 SYGVNS. V lost 3 bases and J 2 bases, leaving 11 bases between the germline ends. DNA for the CDR3: TGTGCCAGCAGTGACTTGACAAACACCTACGAGCAGTACTTC. It encodes CASSDLTNTYEQYF.

The rearrangement uses TRBV23-1 and TRBJ2-7, with 9 bases fitting TRBD1. TRBV23-1 is an ORF, and what it does is uncertain. This CDR3 has 16 amino acids. J was trimmed by 3 bases and V by 0 bases; bases with no gene match: 6. CDR3 residues: CASSQSVGTGHYEQYF. DNA for the CDR3: TGCGCCAGCAGTCAATCGGTCGGGACAGGGCACTACGAGCAGTACTTC.